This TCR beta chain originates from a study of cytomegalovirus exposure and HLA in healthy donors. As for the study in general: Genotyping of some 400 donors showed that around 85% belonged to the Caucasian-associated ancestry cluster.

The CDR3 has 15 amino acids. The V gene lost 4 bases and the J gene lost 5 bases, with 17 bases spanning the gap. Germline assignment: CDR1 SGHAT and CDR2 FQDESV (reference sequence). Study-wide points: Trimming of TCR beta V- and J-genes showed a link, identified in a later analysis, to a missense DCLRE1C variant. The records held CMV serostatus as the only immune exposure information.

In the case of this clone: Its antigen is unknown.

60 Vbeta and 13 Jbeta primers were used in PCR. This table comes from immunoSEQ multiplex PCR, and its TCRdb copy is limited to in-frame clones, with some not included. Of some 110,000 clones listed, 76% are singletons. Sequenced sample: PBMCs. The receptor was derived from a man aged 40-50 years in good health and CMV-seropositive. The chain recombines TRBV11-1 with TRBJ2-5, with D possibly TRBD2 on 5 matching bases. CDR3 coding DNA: TGTGCCAGCAGCTCAACGGGCCAAAGAGGGGAGACCCAGTACTTC. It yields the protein CASSSTGQRGETQYF.